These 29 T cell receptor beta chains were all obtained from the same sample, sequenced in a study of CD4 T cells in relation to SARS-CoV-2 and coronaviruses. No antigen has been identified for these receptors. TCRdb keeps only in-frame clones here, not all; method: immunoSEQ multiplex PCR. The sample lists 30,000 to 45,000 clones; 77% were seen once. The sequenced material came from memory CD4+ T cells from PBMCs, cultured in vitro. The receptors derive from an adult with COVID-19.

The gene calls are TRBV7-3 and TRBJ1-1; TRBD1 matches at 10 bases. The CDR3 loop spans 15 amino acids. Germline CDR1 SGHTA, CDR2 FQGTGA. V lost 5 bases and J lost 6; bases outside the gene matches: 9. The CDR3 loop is CASSPRGGTGAEAFF. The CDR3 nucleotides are TGTGCCAGCAGCCCGAGGGGCGGGACAGGGGCTGAAGCTTTCTTT.

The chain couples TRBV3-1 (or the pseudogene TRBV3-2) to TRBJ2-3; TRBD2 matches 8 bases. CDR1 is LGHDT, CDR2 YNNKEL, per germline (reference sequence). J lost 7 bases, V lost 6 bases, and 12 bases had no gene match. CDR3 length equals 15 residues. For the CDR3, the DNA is TGTGCCAGCAGAGACGGGGGGGGACTTGTTTATACGCAGTATTTT. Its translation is CASRDGGGLVYTQYF.

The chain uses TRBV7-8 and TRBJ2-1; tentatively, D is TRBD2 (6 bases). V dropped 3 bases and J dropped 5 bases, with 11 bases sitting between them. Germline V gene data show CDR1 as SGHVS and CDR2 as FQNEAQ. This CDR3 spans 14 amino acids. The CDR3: CASSFRRDNNEQFF. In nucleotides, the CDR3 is TGTGCCAGCAGCTTCCGGCGGGATAACAATGAGCAGTTCTTC.

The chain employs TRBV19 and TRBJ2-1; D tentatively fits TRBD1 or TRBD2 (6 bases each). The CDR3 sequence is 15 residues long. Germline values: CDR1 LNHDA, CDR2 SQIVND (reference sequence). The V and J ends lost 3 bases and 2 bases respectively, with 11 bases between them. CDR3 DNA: TGTGCCAGTAGTATGAGTAGGGGGGCCTACAATGAGCAGTTCTTC. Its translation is CASSMSRGAYNEQFF. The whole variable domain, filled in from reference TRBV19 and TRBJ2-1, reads DGGITQSPKYLFRKEGQNVTLSCEQNLNHDAMYWYRQDPGQGLRLIYYSQIVNDFQKGDIAEGYSVSREKKESFPLTVTSAQKNPTAFYLCASSMSRGAYNEQFFGPGTRLTVL.

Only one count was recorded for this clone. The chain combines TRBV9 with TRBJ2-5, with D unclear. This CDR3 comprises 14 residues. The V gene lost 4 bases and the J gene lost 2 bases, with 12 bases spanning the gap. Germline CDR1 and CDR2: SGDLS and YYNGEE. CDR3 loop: CASSLADGQETQYF. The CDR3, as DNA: TGTGCCAGCAGCCTCGCGGACGGACAAGAGACCCAGTACTTC.

The DNA for the CDR3 is TGTGCCAGCAGTTCCTGGGACAGCTATGGCTACACCTTC. Its translation is CASSSWDSYGYTF. The rearrangement uses TRBV12-3 or TRBV12-4 and TRBJ1-2; 7 nucleotides line up with TRBD1. The CDR3 extends over 13 amino acids. V lost 4 bases, J lost 4 bases, and 3 bases stayed unmatched.

CDR3 in DNA: TGTGCCAGCAGCACCGGTGGGGGTAGCGGAACCATTGAGACCCAGTACTTC. It yields the protein CASSTGGGSGTIETQYF. The chain links TRBV7-2 to TRBJ2-5; possible D gene TRBD2, 6 bases. Germline loops: CDR1 SGHTA, CDR2 FQGNSA. The CDR3 is 17 amino acids. Trimming cost V 5 bases and J 5 bases, with 24 bases left between them.

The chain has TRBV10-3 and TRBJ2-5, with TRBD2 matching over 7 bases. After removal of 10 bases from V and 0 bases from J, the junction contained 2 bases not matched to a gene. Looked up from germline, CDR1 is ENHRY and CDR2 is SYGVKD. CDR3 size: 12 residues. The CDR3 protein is CATRGDQETQYF. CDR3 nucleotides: TGTGCCACCCGGGGGGACCAAGAGACCCAGTACTTC.

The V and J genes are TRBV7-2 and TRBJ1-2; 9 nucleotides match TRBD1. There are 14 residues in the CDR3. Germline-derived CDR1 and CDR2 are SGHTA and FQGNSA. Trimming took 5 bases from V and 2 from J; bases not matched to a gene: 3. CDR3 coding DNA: TGTGCCAGCAGCCCGGGACAGGGAAACTATGGCTACACCTTC. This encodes CASSPGQGNYGYTF.

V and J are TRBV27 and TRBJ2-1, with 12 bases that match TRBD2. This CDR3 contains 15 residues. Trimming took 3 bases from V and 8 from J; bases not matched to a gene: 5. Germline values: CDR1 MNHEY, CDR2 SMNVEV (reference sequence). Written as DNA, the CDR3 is TGTGCCAGCAGTTTTCGGACTAGCGGGAACTATGAGCAGTTCTTC. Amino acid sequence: CASSFRTSGNYEQFF.

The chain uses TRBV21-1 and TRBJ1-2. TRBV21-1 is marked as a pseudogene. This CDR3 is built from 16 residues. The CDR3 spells CASSKIFRGTGYGYTF. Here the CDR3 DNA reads TGTGCCAGCAGCAAAATCTTCCGGGGAACGGGCTATGGCTACACCTTC.

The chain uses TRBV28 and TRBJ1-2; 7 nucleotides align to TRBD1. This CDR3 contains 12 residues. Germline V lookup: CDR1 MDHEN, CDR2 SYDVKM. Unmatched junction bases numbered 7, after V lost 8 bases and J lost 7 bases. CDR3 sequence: CASQEDRRGYTF. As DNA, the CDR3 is TGTGCCAGCCAGGAGGACAGGCGTGGCTACACCTTC.

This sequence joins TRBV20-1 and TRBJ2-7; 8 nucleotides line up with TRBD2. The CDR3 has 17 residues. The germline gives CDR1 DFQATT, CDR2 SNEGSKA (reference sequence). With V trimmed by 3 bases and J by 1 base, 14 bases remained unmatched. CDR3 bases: TGCAGTGCTAGTGTCGGGGGACGGACTAGCAAATCCTACGAGCAGTACTTC. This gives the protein CSASVGGRTSKSYEQYF.

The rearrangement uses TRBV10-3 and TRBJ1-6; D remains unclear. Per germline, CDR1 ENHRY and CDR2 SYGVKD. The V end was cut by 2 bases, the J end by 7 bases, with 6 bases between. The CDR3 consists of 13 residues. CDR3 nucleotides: TGTGCCATCAGTGAGACAGACAATTCACCCCTCCACTTT. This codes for CAISETDNSPLHF.

The CDR3 sequence is CASSAQRDTQYF. DNA for the CDR3: TGTGCCAGCAGCGCCCAACGAGATACGCAGTATTTT. This rearrangement joins TRBV9 to TRBJ2-3; D gene uncertain. Germline V gene lookup returns CDR1 SGDLS and CDR2 YYNGEE. V was trimmed by 3 bases and J by 5 bases, leaving 7 bases between them. The CDR3 totals 12 residues.

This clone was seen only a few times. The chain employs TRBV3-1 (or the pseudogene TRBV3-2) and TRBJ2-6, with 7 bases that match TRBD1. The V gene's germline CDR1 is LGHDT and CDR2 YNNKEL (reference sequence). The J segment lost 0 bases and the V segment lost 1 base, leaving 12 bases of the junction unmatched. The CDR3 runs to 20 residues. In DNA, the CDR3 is TGTGCCAGCAGCCAAGGTGGGACAGTCAAGTTCTACTCTGGGGCCAACGTCCTGACTTTC. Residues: CASSQGGTVKFYSGANVLTF.

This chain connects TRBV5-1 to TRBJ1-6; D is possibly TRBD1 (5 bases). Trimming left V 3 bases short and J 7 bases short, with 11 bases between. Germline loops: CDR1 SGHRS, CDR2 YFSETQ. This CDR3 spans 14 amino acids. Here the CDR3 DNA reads TGCGCCAGCAGCTCAGGGACGGTGAATTCACCCCTCCACTTT. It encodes CASSSGTVNSPLHF.

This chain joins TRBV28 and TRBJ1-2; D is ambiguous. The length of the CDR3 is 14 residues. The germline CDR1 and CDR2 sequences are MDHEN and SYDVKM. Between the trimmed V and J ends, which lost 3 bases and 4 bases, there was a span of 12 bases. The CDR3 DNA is TGTGCCAGCAGTTTTAGAGGCCACGGCTATGGCTACACCTTC. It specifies CASSFRGHGYGYTF.

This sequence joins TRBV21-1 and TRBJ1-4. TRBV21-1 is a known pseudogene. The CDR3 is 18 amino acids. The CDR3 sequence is CASSTSSGLITTNEKLFF. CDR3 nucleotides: TGTGCCAGCAGCACTTCAAGTGGATTGATAACAACTAATGAAAAACTGTTTTTT.

In DNA, the CDR3 is TGTGCCAGCAGTGAGGGGCGTTCCGCAACTAATGAAAAACTGTTTTTT. Its translation: CASSEGRSATNEKLFF. The rearrangement uses TRBV2 and TRBJ1-4, with D perhaps matching TRBD1 (5 bases). This CDR3 is built from 16 residues. Germline V lookup: CDR1 SNHLY, CDR2 FYNNEI. The V end lost 3 bases, the J end lost 0 bases, and 11 bases lay between the germline ends.

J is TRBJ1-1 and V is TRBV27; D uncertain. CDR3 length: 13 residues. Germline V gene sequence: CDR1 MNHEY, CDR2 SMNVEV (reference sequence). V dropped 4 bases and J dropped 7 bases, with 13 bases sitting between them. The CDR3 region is CASSYRSRSEAFF. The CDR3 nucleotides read TGTGCCAGCAGTTATCGTTCGAGGAGTGAAGCTTTCTTT.

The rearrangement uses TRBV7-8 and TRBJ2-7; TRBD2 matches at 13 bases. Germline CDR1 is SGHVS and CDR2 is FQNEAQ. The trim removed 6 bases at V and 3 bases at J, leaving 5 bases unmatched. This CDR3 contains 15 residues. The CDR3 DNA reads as TGTGCCAGCAGTCTCGGACTAGCGGGAGTCTACGAGCAGTACTTC. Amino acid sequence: CASSLGLAGVYEQYF.

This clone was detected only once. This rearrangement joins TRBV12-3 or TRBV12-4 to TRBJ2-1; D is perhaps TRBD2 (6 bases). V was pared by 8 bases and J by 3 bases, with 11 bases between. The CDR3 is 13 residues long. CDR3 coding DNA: TGTGCCAGCTCGGGAGCAGACTACAATGAGCAGTTCTTC. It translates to CASSGADYNEQFF.

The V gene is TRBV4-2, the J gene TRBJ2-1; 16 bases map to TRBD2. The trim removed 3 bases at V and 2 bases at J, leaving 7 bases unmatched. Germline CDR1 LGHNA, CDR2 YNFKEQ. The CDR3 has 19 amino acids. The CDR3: CASSHPGTSGRGTYNEQFF. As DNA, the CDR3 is TGTGCCAGCAGCCATCCCGGGACTAGCGGGAGGGGGACCTACAATGAGCAGTTCTTC.

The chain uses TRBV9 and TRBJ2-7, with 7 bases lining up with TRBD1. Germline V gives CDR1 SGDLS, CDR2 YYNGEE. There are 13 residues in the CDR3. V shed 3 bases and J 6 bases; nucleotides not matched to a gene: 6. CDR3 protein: CASSASTGIEQYF. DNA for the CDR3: TGTGCCAGCAGCGCGTCGACAGGGATCGAGCAGTACTTC.

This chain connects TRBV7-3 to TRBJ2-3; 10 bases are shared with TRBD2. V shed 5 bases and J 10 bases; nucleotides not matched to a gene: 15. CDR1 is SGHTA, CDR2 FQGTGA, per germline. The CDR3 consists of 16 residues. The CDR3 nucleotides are TGTGCCAGCAGCACAGATAGCGGGAGGTTCCGAGGGGCGCAGTATTTT. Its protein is CASSTDSGRFRGAQYF.

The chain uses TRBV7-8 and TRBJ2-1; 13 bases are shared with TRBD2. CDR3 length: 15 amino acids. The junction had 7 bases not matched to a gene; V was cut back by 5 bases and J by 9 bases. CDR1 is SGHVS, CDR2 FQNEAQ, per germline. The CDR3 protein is CASSLGLAGVSEQFF. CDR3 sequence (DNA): TGTGCCAGCAGCCTCGGACTAGCGGGAGTATCTGAGCAGTTCTTC. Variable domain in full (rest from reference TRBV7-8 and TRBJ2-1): GAGVSQSPRYKVAKRGQDVALRCDPISGHVSLFWYQQALGQGPEFLTYFQNEAQLDKSGLPSDRFFAERPEGSVSTLKIQRTQQEDSAVYLCASSLGLAGVSEQFFGPGTRLTVL.

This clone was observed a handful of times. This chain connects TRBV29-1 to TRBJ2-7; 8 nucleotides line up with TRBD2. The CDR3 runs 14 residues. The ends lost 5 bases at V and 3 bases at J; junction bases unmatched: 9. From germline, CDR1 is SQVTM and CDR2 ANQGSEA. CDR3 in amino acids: CSVRDPSGSYEQYF. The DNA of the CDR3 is TGCAGCGTTAGGGATCCCAGCGGGAGCTACGAGCAGTACTTC.

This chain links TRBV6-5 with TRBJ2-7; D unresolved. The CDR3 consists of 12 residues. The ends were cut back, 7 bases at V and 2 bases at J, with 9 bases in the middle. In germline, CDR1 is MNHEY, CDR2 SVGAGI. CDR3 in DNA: TGTGCCAGCAACCTATTCACCTACGAGCAGTACTTC. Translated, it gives CASNLFTYEQYF.